This is a list of T cell receptor beta chains from one sample in a study of blood T cell repertoires in COVID-19. Libraries were prepared by immunoSEQ multiplex PCR; TCRdb keeps only in-frame clonotypes and omits some of them. Of 45,000 or so clones listed, about 90% were seen once; the top ten hold 14%. Input material: peripheral blood. These receptors were collected from a human donor in a cohort sampled during active COVID-19. Both conserved end residues are part of each CDR3. A D gene is named only where the DNA matches it firmly.

J gene | V gene | D gene | CDR3 DNA | CDR3 protein
TRBJ1-3 | TRBV4-3 | NA | TGCGCCAGCAGCCAAGAAGCCCCTGGAAACACCATATATTTT | CASSQEAPGNTIYF
TRBJ2-7 | TRBV6-5 | NA | TGTGCCAGCAGCCATCCAAATATCCAGGGGAACGAGCAGTACTTC | CASSHPNIQGNEQYF
TRBJ2-2 | TRBV30 | NA | TGTGCCTGGGAGACGGGACACAAGACCGGGGAGCTGTTTTTT | CAWETGHKTGELFF
TRBJ2-5 | TRBV6-2/TRBV6-3 | NA | TGTGCCAGCAGTCCCCAGTACCAAGAGACCCAGTACTTC | CASSPQYQETQYF
TRBJ1-1 | TRBV2 | NA | TGTGCCAGCAGTGAAGACGTGCCGGGCACTGAAGCTTTCTTT | CASSEDVPGTEAFF
TRBJ2-3 | TRBV7-9 | TRBD2 | TGTGCCAGCAGCTTAGGGGCGGGGGGCTCCACAGATACGCAGTATTTT | CASSLGAGGSTDTQYF
TRBJ1-2 | TRBV6-1 | NA | TGTGCCAGCAGTGAAACATATGGCTACACCTTC | CASSETYGYTF
TRBJ2-5 | TRBV7-9 | NA | TGTGCCAGCGGGCAGGGTGAGGAGACCCAGTACTTC | CASGQGEETQYF
TRBJ2-7 | TRBV30 | NA | TGTGCCTGGAGTGCGGGTCACGAGCAGTACTTC | CAWSAGHEQYF
TRBJ1-1 | TRBV28 | TRBD1 | TGTGCCAGCAACAGGGGGCCGGGCACTGAAGCTTTCTTT | CASNRGPGTEAFF
TRBJ2-7 | TRBV5-4 | NA | TGTGCCAGCAGCCTGGACACGTACGAGCAGTACTTC | CASSLDTYEQYF